The 19 T cell receptor beta chains reported below all come from one sample, sequenced in a study of identical twins. One entry per CDR3 protein, called by TCRdb with MiXCR from the 5' RACE reads. The table has 600,000 to 800,000 distinct CDR3 sequences, 21% seen once. Separately, the same data were catalogued under a study of T cells expressing NK-cell markers.

The sequenced sample consisted of PBMCs. The source of these receptors is a woman between 18 and 30 years old in good health.

There are a few counts of this clonotype. This rearrangement joins TRBV5-1 to TRBJ1-5; D call uncertain. V was cut by 0 bases and J by 4 bases, with 5 bases left in between. Per the germline V gene, CDR1 is SGHRS and CDR2 is YFSETQ. CDR3 length: 13 residues. This CDR3 is CASSLDANQPQHF. CDR3 bases: TGCGCCAGCAGCTTGGACGCTAATCAGCCCCAGCATTTT.

This clonotype was detected a few times. This rearrangement joins TRBV7-9 to TRBJ1-1; TRBD1 is a possible D gene (5 bases). There are 11 residues in the CDR3. Deletions cut 10 bases from V and 8 bases from J, with 14 bases between. CDR1 SEHNR and CDR2 FQNEAQ come from the germline V gene (reference sequence). Written as DNA, the CDR3 is TGTGCCATCACTGGGACTTTAGAAGCTTTCTTT. Translation gives CAITGTLEAFF.

There are many counts of this clonotype. CDR3 DNA sequence: TGTGCCGCAATGGGCTCCTACAATGAGCAGTTCTTC. Encoded protein: CAAMGSYNEQFF. The V gene is TRBV10-3, the J gene TRBJ2-1; D is ambiguous. CDR3 length equals 12 residues. CDR1 ENHRY and CDR2 SYGVKD come from the germline V gene. Trimming cost V 11 bases and J 0 bases, with 8 bases left between them.

This clonotype was counted ten times or more. The rearrangement links TRBV5-1 to TRBJ1-1; D is ambiguous. Per the germline V gene, CDR1 is SGHRS and CDR2 is YFSETQ. CDR3 length equals 13 residues. V was trimmed by 5 bases and J by 1 base, leaving 9 bases between them. The CDR3 loop reads CASRLTENTEAFF. The CDR3 DNA is TGCGCCAGCAGACTTACAGAGAACACTGAAGCTTTCTTT. Variable domain in full (rest from reference TRBV5-1 and TRBJ1-1): KAGVTQTPRYLIKTRGQQVTLSCSPISGHRSVSWYQQTPGQGLQFLFEYFSETQRNKGNFPGRFSGRQFSNSRSEMNVSTLELGDSALYLCASRLTENTEAFFGQGTRLTVV.

The chain links TRBV4-2 to TRBJ2-3; TRBD2 matches at 10 bases. V trimming: 5 bases; J trimming: 3 bases; junction bases outside the gene matches: 17. Per germline, CDR1 LGHNA and CDR2 YNFKEQ. The CDR3 contains 19 residues. In DNA form, the CDR3 reads TGTGCCAGCAGCGGACCCCGGCTAGCGGGAGTGAAGTTGACAGATACGCAGTATTTT. Translating gives CASSGPRLAGVKLTDTQYF.

This clonotype was observed a handful of times. The chain recombines TRBV20-1 with TRBJ2-1, with TRBD2 matching over 11 bases. This CDR3 comprises 14 residues. With 4 bases clipped from V and 10 bases from J, the junction kept 9 bases outside the gene matches. The germline CDR1 and CDR2 sequences are DFQATT and SNEGSKA (reference sequence). The chain's CDR3 is CSATELAGVWEQFF. CDR3 nucleotide sequence: TGCAGTGCTACCGAACTAGCGGGAGTCTGGGAGCAGTTCTTC.

This clonotype was picked up many times. This chain connects TRBV29-1 to TRBJ2-1; no firm D call. Germline loops: CDR1 SQVTM, CDR2 ANQGSEA. V lost 3 bases and J lost 5, with 5 bases in between. This CDR3 has 11 amino acids. CDR3 loop: CSVESHNEQFF. DNA for the CDR3: TGCAGCGTTGAGAGCCACAATGAGCAGTTCTTC.

The gene calls are TRBV11-2 and TRBJ2-1; 12 bases are a match to TRBD2. Germline CDR1 SGHAT, CDR2 FQNNGV. Unmatched junction bases numbered 6, after V lost 5 bases and J lost 7 bases. The CDR3 loop spans 15 amino acids. The CDR3 is CASSIGTSGLNEQFF. The CDR3 bases are TGTGCCAGCAGCATCGGGACTAGCGGGTTAAATGAGCAGTTCTTC.

The rearrangement joins TRBV9 to TRBJ2-3, with unresolved D. V was clipped by 0 bases and J by 0 bases, with 5 bases between them. Germline V lookup: CDR1 SGDLS, CDR2 YYNGEE. This CDR3 is built from 14 residues. Written as DNA, the CDR3 is TGTGCCAGCAGCGTAGCGAGGAGCACAGATACGCAGTATTTT. As protein: CASSVARSTDTQYF.

This clonotype was counted a few times. The chain uses TRBV7-2 and TRBJ2-2, with TRBD1 as a possible D gene (6 bases). This CDR3 spans 15 amino acids. From germline, CDR1 is SGHTA and CDR2 FQGNSA. Trimming shortened V by 3 bases and J by 0 bases, and 8 bases separated the two germline ends. The CDR3 DNA is TGTGCCAGCAGCTTCAGGGGCACGAACACCGGGGAGCTGTTTTTT. The encoded protein is CASSFRGTNTGELFF.

The chain uses TRBV6-1 and TRBJ2-1; 10 bases are shared with TRBD2. Germline CDR1 is MNHNS and CDR2 is SASEGT. This CDR3 region has 15 residues. With V trimmed by 2 bases and J by 8 bases, 6 bases remained unmatched. The CDR3 DNA follows: TGTGCCAGCAGTGAACTAGCGGGAGTGACCGATGAGCAGTTCTTC. Translation: CASSELAGVTDEQFF.

The table lists this clonotype with a few counts. V gene TRBV29-1 combines with J gene TRBJ2-7; D gene uncertain. From germline, CDR1 is SQVTM and CDR2 ANQGSEA. Trimming removed 2 bases at V and 2 bases at J, with 4 bases between. This CDR3 spans 11 amino acids. The CDR3 loop is CSVETAYEQYF. DNA for the CDR3: TGCAGCGTTGAAACAGCCTACGAGCAGTACTTC.

This chain uses TRBV5-6 with TRBJ2-7; D is tentatively TRBD1 or TRBD2 (5 bases each). In germline, CDR1 is SGHDT, CDR2 YYEEEE. CDR3 length equals 15 residues. The ends were cut back, 4 bases at V and 2 bases at J, with 16 bases in the middle. The CDR3 protein is CASSLGRQTPYEQYF. CDR3 bases: TGTGCCAGCAGCCTGGGACGACAGACTCCCTACGAGCAGTACTTC.

This clonotype was picked up many times. This chain connects TRBV5-5 to TRBJ2-1; 8 positions agree with TRBD2. Germline V CDR1 and CDR2: SGHKS, YYEKEE (reference sequence). V shed 5 bases and J 3 bases; nucleotides not matched to a gene: 7. CDR3 length: 15 amino acids. CDR3 amino acids: CASSNGGGDYNEQFF. For the CDR3, the DNA is TGTGCCAGCAGTAACGGGGGGGGCGACTACAATGAGCAGTTCTTC.

This CDR3 is CASSYSRVYEQYF. CDR3 sequence (DNA): TGTGCCAGCAGTTACTCGAGGGTATACGAGCAGTACTTC. J is TRBJ2-7 and V is TRBV6-7; maybe TRBD2 (5 bases). TRBV6-7 is filed as an ORF, its function uncertain. CDR3 size: 13 residues. Between the trimmed V and J ends, which lost 0 bases and 4 bases, there was a span of 7 bases.

Ten or more counts support this clonotype. The J gene is TRBJ1-4, the V gene TRBV5-1; D is undetermined. Trimming removed 1 base at V and 8 bases at J, with 12 bases between. Germline loops: CDR1 SGHRS, CDR2 YFSETQ. The CDR3 is 14 residues long. CDR3 bases: TGCGCCAGCAGCTTGTTCGGAAGCGGCGAAAAACTGTTTTTT. As protein: CASSLFGSGEKLFF.

The sample holds a few counts of this clonotype. This chain connects TRBV29-1 to TRBJ2-7, with D maybe TRBD1 (6 bases). The germline CDR1 and CDR2 sequences are SQVTM and ANQGSEA. V was clipped by 4 bases and J by 2 bases, with 12 bases between them. The CDR3 is 13 amino acids. The DNA for the CDR3 is TGCAGCGTTGTGGGCAGGGGTCCCTACGAGCAGTACTTC. As protein: CSVVGRGPYEQYF.

This clonotype was seen ten or more times. The V call is TRBV7-2, the J call TRBJ2-6; D is unresolved. CDR3 length: 14 amino acids. Germline V gene sequence: CDR1 SGHTA, CDR2 FQGNSA. Trimming removed 3 bases at V and 6 bases at J, with 9 bases between. The CDR3 DNA sequence: TGTGCCAGCAGCTTTAAGGGTGAGGCCAACGTCCTGACTTTC. It is translated as CASSFKGEANVLTF.

CDR3 nucleotide sequence: TGTGCCAGCAGCTCGACAGGAAAATCCTACGAGCAGTACTTC. Protein product: CASSSTGKSYEQYF. The genes are TRBV7-9 and TRBJ2-7; D is perhaps TRBD1 (6 bases). Germline V gene sequence: CDR1 SEHNR, CDR2 FQNEAQ (reference sequence). CDR3 length equals 14 residues. V gave up 4 bases and J gave up 1 base, with 11 bases separating them.